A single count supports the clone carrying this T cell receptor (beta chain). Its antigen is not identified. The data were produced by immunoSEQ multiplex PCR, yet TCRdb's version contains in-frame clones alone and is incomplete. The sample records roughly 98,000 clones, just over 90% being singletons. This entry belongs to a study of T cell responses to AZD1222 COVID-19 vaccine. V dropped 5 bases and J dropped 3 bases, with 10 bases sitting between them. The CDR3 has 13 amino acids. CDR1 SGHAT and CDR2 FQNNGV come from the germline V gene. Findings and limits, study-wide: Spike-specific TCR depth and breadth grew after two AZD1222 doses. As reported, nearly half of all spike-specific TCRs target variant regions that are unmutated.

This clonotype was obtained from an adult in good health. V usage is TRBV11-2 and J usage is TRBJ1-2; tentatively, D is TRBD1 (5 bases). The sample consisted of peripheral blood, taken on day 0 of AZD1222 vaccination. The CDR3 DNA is TGTGCCAGCAGCCTCGGGACGGACTATGGCTACACCTTC. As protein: CASSLGTDYGYTF.